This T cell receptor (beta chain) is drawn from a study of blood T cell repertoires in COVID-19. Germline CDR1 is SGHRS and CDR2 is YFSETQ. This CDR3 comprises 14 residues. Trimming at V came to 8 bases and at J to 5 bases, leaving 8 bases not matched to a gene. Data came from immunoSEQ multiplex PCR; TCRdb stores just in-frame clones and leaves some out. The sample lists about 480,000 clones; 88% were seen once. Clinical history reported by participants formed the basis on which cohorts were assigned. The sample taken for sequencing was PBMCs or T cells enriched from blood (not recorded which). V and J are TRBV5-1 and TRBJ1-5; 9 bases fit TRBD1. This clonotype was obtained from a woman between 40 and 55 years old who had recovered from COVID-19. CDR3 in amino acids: CASAPGQGDQPQHF. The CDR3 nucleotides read TGCGCCAGTGCTCCGGGACAGGGAGATCAGCCCCAGCATTTT.